Presented here are 12 T cell receptor beta chains from one specimen sequenced in a study of blood T cell repertoires in COVID-19. Using immunoSEQ multiplex PCR, the repertoire was profiled, and TCRdb retains in-frame clones only, with some absent. The sample lists tens of thousands of clones; approximately 80% were seen once. The sequenced sample consisted of peripheral blood. The source of these receptors is a human donor in a cohort sampled during active COVID-19.

The chain has TRBV5-1 and TRBJ2-5, with a tentative D call TRBD1 (6 bases). The germline V gene has CDR1 SGHRS and CDR2 YFSETQ. Trimming cost V 2 bases and J 2 bases, with 10 bases left between them. This CDR3 is 14 amino acids long. The CDR3 nucleotides read TGCGCCAGCAGCTTTTTCGGACAGCAAGAGACCCAGTACTTC. Amino acid sequence: CASSFFGQQETQYF. Based on the CDR3 plus reference TRBV5-1 and TRBJ2-5, the full variable domain is KAGVTQTPRYLIKTRGQQVTLSCSPISGHRSVSWYQQTPGQGLQFLFEYFSETQRNKGNFPGRFSGRQFSNSRSEMNVSTLELGDSALYLCASSFFGQQETQYFGPGTRLLVL.

CDR3 coding DNA: TGTGCCAACAGGGGACAGACGAACACCGGGGAGCTGTTTTTT. Translated, it gives CANRGQTNTGELFF. This chain uses TRBV6-6 with TRBJ2-2, with TRBD1 matching 7 bases. There are 14 residues in the CDR3. Trimming removed 10 bases from V and 0 bases from J; junction bases left unmatched: 5. CDR1 and CDR2 from the germline V gene are MNHNY and SVGAGI (reference sequence).

V gene TRBV18 combines with J gene TRBJ2-5; 8 bases align to TRBD1. The germline CDR1 and CDR2 sequences are KGHSH and LQKENI. The ends lost 3 bases at V and 4 bases at J; junction bases unmatched: 7. The CDR3 extends over 15 amino acids. The CDR3 DNA reads as TGTGCCAGCTCACCTCGGGCAGGGGGCGCAGAGACCCAGTACTTC. Amino acid sequence: CASSPRAGGAETQYF.

V usage is TRBV9 and J usage is TRBJ2-1; 7 nucleotides agree with TRBD2. Germline-derived CDR1 and CDR2 are SGDLS and YYNGEE. V was pared by 5 bases and J by 4 bases, with 9 bases of the junction left unmatched. The CDR3 has 15 residues. The DNA of the CDR3 is TGTGCCAGCAGTCAATCCGGGACTATGTACAATGAGCAGTTCTTC. Translation: CASSQSGTMYNEQFF. The whole variable domain, filled in from reference TRBV9 and TRBJ2-1, reads DSGVTQTPKHLITATGQRVTLRCSPRSGDLSVYWYQQSLDQGLQFLIQYYNGEERAKGNILERFSAQQFPDLHSELNLSSLELGDSALYFCASSQSGTMYNEQFFGPGTRLTVL.

The count of this clone is one. The V and J genes are TRBV3-1 (or the pseudogene TRBV3-2) and TRBJ2-1, with TRBD1 matching over 11 bases. The germline CDR1 and CDR2 sequences are LGHDT and YNNKEL (reference sequence). There are 17 residues in the CDR3. V shed 4 bases and J 6 bases; nucleotides not matched to a gene: 11. In DNA, the CDR3 is TGTGCCAGCAGCCCTGGGATCTCGGACAGGGGGCTCAATGAGCAGTTCTTC. Translating it yields CASSPGISDRGLNEQFF.

The V gene is TRBV7-6, the J gene TRBJ2-3; D not resolved. Germline V gene data show CDR1 as SGHVS and CDR2 as FNYEAQ. Between the trimmed V and J ends, which lost 2 bases and 0 bases, there was a span of 12 bases. This CDR3 comprises 16 residues. CDR3 protein: CASSLTGGTSTDTQYF. CDR3 nucleotides: TGTGCCAGCAGCTTAACGGGTGGAACTAGCACAGATACGCAGTATTTT.

The chain carries TRBV5-1 and TRBJ1-2, with 9 positions matching TRBD1. Germline trimming cut 9 bases from V and 6 bases from J; bases unmatched to any gene: 12. This CDR3 has 14 residues. Germline V CDR1 and CDR2: SGHRS, YFSETQ. The CDR3 bases are TGCGCCACTAACCCGGGGGACAGGGAGAATGGCTACACCTTC. Protein sequence: CATNPGDRENGYTF.

The chain joins TRBV7-3 to TRBJ2-5; D not resolved. V was shortened by 5 bases and J by 0 bases, with 10 bases between the two germline ends. CDR3 length: 14 amino acids. Germline CDR1 and CDR2: SGHTA and FQGTGA. CDR3 loop: CASSPNEYQETQYF. In nucleotides, the CDR3 is TGTGCCAGCAGCCCAAACGAGTACCAAGAGACCCAGTACTTC.

V gene TRBV18 combines with J gene TRBJ2-1; TRBD2 matches 13 bases. After removal of 2 bases from V and 7 bases from J, the junction contained 5 bases not matched to a gene. CDR1 is KGHSH, CDR2 LQKENI, per germline. CDR3 length equals 16 residues. The CDR3, as DNA: TGTGCCAGCTCACCATGGACTAGCGGGGGTCGGAATGAGCAGTTCTTC. Translated: CASSPWTSGGRNEQFF.

A single count supports this clone. This chain connects TRBV24-1 to TRBJ2-5; D ambiguous. The V and J ends lost 7 bases and 2 bases respectively, with 13 bases between them. There are 14 residues in the CDR3. Germline V lookup: CDR1 KGHDR, CDR2 SFDVKD. Written as DNA, the CDR3 is TGTGCCACCAGGAGCCAACCAACGCAAGAGACCCAGTACTTC. It is translated as CATRSQPTQETQYF.

J is TRBJ1-1 and V is TRBV7-2, with unresolved D. Trimming removed 5 bases at V and 0 bases at J, with 10 bases between. Germline assignment: CDR1 SGHTA and CDR2 FQGNSA. The CDR3 totals 14 residues. The chain's CDR3 is CASSQQLLNTEAFF. DNA for the CDR3: TGTGCCAGCAGCCAACAGCTTCTGAACACTGAAGCTTTCTTT. Complete variable domain (other parts from reference TRBV7-2 and TRBJ1-1): GAGVSQSPSNKVTEKGKDVELRCDPISGHTALYWYRQSLGQGLEFLIYFQGNSAPDKSGLPSDRFSAERTGGSVSTLTIQRTQQEDSAVYLCASSQQLLNTEAFFGQGTRLTVV.

This sequence joins TRBV4-3 and TRBJ2-2; 8 bases align to TRBD1. V was clipped by 4 bases and J by 6 bases; unmatched bases: 4. Germline-derived CDR1 and CDR2 are LGHNA and YSLEER. CDR3 length: 14 amino acids. The CDR3 is CASSPGGRAGELFF. As DNA, the CDR3 is TGCGCCAGCAGCCCAGGGGGCAGAGCCGGGGAGCTGTTTTTT.